The 27 T cell receptor beta chains in this list originate from one sample, sequenced in a study of T cell responses to AZD1222 COVID-19 vaccine. Sequenced by immunoSEQ multiplex PCR; TCRdb stores in-frame clones only, minus some. In the table there are tens of thousands of clones, nearly 90% of which are singletons. Specimen: peripheral blood, collected on day 0 of AZD1222 vaccination. These receptors all stem from an adult in good health.

This chain links TRBV11-2 with TRBJ1-2; D might be TRBD1 (5 bases). The germline CDR1 and CDR2 sequences are SGHAT and FQNNGV. This CDR3 has 15 amino acids. The V and J ends lost 6 bases and 0 bases respectively, with 14 bases between them. In DNA, the CDR3 is TGTGCCAGCAGGACCCTCGGGGCTACTAACTATGGCTACACCTTC. Its translation is CASRTLGATNYGYTF.

The rearrangement joins TRBV29-1 to TRBJ2-3, with TRBD1 matching 9 bases. The germline gives CDR1 SQVTM, CDR2 ANQGSEA. This CDR3 has 14 amino acids. The J segment lost 3 bases and the V segment lost 6 bases, leaving 7 bases of the junction unmatched. The CDR3, as DNA: TGCAGCGTCTGGACAGGGGTTATAACAGATACGCAGTATTTT. It is translated as CSVWTGVITDTQYF.

This chain connects TRBV4-1 to TRBJ1-1; no firm D call. Germline V CDR1 and CDR2: MGHRA, YSYEKL. V lost 0 bases, J lost 1 base, and 6 bases lay in between. There are 14 residues in the CDR3. This CDR3 reads CASSQDGRNTEAFF. CDR3 in DNA: TGCGCCAGCAGCCAAGATGGCAGGAACACTGAAGCTTTCTTT.

The chain recombines TRBV9 with TRBJ2-3; D not resolved. Trimming shortened V by 3 bases and J by 3 bases, and 8 bases separated the two germline ends. The CDR3 is made up of 13 amino acids. Germline V gene data show CDR1 as SGDLS and CDR2 as YYNGEE. The CDR3 spells CASSAYNTDTQYF. CDR3 DNA sequence: TGTGCCAGCAGCGCCTACAATACAGATACGCAGTATTTT. The whole variable domain, filled in from reference TRBV9 and TRBJ2-3, reads DSGVTQTPKHLITATGQRVTLRCSPRSGDLSVYWYQQSLDQGLQFLIQYYNGEERAKGNILERFSAQQFPDLHSELNLSSLELGDSALYFCASSAYNTDTQYFGPGTRLTVL.

The chain has TRBV5-4 and TRBJ2-7; a weak D match, TRBD1 (6 bases). Germline values: CDR1 SGHNT, CDR2 YYREEE (reference sequence). Trimming removed 4 bases at V and 2 bases at J, with 13 bases between. This CDR3 region has 14 residues. CDR3 residues: CASSLRDTPYEQYF. The CDR3 DNA reads as TGTGCCAGCAGCCTCCGGGACACACCCTACGAGCAGTACTTC.

This rearrangement joins TRBV19 to TRBJ1-5; 12 bases align to TRBD1. Germline V gene data show CDR1 as LNHDA and CDR2 as SQIVND (reference sequence). The V segment lost 5 bases and the J segment 5 bases; nucleotides outside the gene matches: 13. The CDR3 contains 18 residues. CDR3 nucleotide sequence: TGTGCCAGTAGTGCACAAGTAGGAGGGACAGGGGGCCATCAGCCCCAGCATTTT. Protein sequence: CASSAQVGGTGGHQPQHF.

This chain connects TRBV27 to TRBJ2-3; D not certain. The CDR3 has 13 residues. The V gene lost 0 bases and the J gene lost 5 bases, with 6 bases spanning the gap. Germline assignment: CDR1 MNHEY and CDR2 SMNVEV (reference sequence). This CDR3 reads CASSLSWGDTQYF. CDR3 DNA sequence: TGTGCCAGCAGTTTATCTTGGGGAGATACGCAGTATTTT.

This chain uses TRBV19 with TRBJ2-1, with 14 bases matching TRBD2. The V gene end was trimmed by 6 bases and the J gene end by 4 bases; junction bases not matched to a gene: 11. Germline V lookup: CDR1 LNHDA, CDR2 SQIVND (reference sequence). The CDR3 consists of 18 residues. The CDR3 bases are TGTGCCAGTAGAGGGACTAGCGGGGGAGTCGACCATTACAATGAGCAGTTCTTC. Translated, it gives CASRGTSGGVDHYNEQFF.

CDR3 coding DNA: TGCGCCAGCAGCCTTTCTCCCGGGACAGGGGATTACGAGCAGTACTTC. Protein sequence: CASSLSPGTGDYEQYF. The rearrangement links TRBV5-1 to TRBJ2-7, with 10 bases matching TRBD1. The germline V gene encodes CDR1 SGHRS and CDR2 YFSETQ. The length of the CDR3 is 16 residues. V dropped 4 bases and J dropped 4; count of bases not matched to a gene: 11.

The chain recombines TRBV28 with TRBJ1-1; maybe TRBD1 (6 bases). This CDR3 has 13 residues. Trimming pared 6 bases from V and 10 bases from J, leaving 18 bases between. The V gene's germline CDR1 is MDHEN and CDR2 SYDVKM. CDR3 sequence (DNA): TGTGCCAGCAGCCGGGGAGGGGGGAGGAGAGCTTTCTTT. It specifies CASSRGGGRRAFF.

The CDR3 loop reads CASSLAMGEPRSGELFF. In DNA, the CDR3 is TGTGCCAGCAGCTTAGCGATGGGGGAACCCAGATCCGGGGAGCTGTTTTTT. The J gene is TRBJ2-2, the V gene TRBV7-9, with D perhaps given as TRBD1 or TRBD2 (5 bases each). The CDR3 loop spans 17 amino acids. The ends were cut back, 0 bases at V and 6 bases at J, with 17 bases in the middle. Germline-derived CDR1 and CDR2 are SEHNR and FQNEAQ (reference sequence).

CDR3 sequence: CASSPVPGGGYGYTF. The CDR3 DNA sequence: TGTGCCAGTAGTCCTGTGCCGGGGGGGGGCTATGGCTACACCTTC. The chain recombines TRBV19 with TRBJ1-2; D possibly corresponds to TRBD1 (5 bases). The germline gives CDR1 LNHDA, CDR2 SQIVND (reference sequence). Trimming cost V 5 bases and J 4 bases, with 17 bases left between them. The CDR3 consists of 15 residues.

The V and J genes are TRBV19 and TRBJ2-7, with TRBD2 matching over 8 bases. Germline-derived CDR1 and CDR2 are LNHDA and SQIVND (reference sequence). The CDR3 is 15 residues long. The junction had 13 bases not matched to a gene; V was cut back by 5 bases and J by 7 bases. CDR3 DNA sequence: TGTGCCAGTAGTGAGAACGGACTAGCCCTATGGGAGCAGTACTTC. Amino acids: CASSENGLALWEQYF.

The rearrangement joins TRBV9 to TRBJ2-1; D unresolved. The CDR3 has 12 residues. With 3 bases removed from V and 5 bases from J, the gap between germline ends came to 6 bases. Germline V gene sequence: CDR1 SGDLS, CDR2 YYNGEE. The CDR3 nucleotides read TGTGCCAGCAGCGCCGATAACAATGAGCAGTTCTTC. Residues: CASSADNNEQFF.

The chain uses TRBV19 and TRBJ1-1; unclear D gene. V was trimmed by 1 base and J by 5 bases, leaving 8 bases between them. The germline gives CDR1 LNHDA, CDR2 SQIVND (reference sequence). The CDR3 is 13 amino acids. CDR3 sequence reads: CASSIGRRTEAFF. The CDR3 DNA follows: TGTGCCAGTAGTATAGGTAGGCGGACTGAAGCTTTCTTT.

The CDR3 DNA sequence: TGTGCCAGCAGCTCCACCCGAGGGGGTCAGACCCAGTACTTC. It translates to CASSSTRGGQTQYF. J is TRBJ2-5 and V is TRBV7-9; the D gene is possibly TRBD1 (6 bases). The CDR3 loop spans 14 amino acids. The V and J ends lost 4 bases and 6 bases respectively, with 15 bases between them. Looked up from germline, CDR1 is SEHNR and CDR2 is FQNEAQ (reference sequence).

The chain employs TRBV4-1 and TRBJ2-3; D remains ambiguous. This CDR3 contains 13 residues. The germline CDR1 and CDR2 sequences are MGHRA and YSYEKL. V was shortened by 0 bases and J by 3 bases, with 4 bases between the two germline ends. The CDR3 DNA reads TGCGCCAGCAGCCAAGAAGGAACAGATACGCAGTATTTT. Protein product: CASSQEGTDTQYF.

This CDR3 is CASSRASTDTQYF. CDR3 bases: TGTGCCAGCAGCAGGGCTAGCACAGATACGCAGTATTTT. The chain carries TRBV7-9 and TRBJ2-3; no clear D. There are 13 residues in the CDR3. The ends were cut back, 5 bases at V and 0 bases at J, with 6 bases in the middle. From germline, CDR1 is SEHNR and CDR2 FQNEAQ (reference sequence).

The chain is built from TRBV7-3 and TRBJ2-3, with a tentative D call TRBD2 (5 bases). This CDR3 spans 13 amino acids. Trimming pared 5 bases from V and 2 bases from J, leaving 8 bases between. The germline gives CDR1 SGHTA, CDR2 FQGTGA. The CDR3 here is CASSADYTDTQYF. CDR3 bases: TGTGCCAGCAGCGCCGACTACACAGATACGCAGTATTTT.

This chain joins TRBV10-2 and TRBJ2-1, with 14 positions matching TRBD2. Germline V CDR1 and CDR2: WSHSY, SAAADI. There are 14 residues in the CDR3. V lost 4 bases to trimming and J lost 7 bases; unmatched junction nucleotides: 0. CDR3 in amino acids: CASSGTSGGNEQFF. The CDR3 DNA sequence: TGCGCCAGCAGTGGGACTAGCGGGGGGAATGAGCAGTTCTTC.

The gene calls are TRBV7-9 and TRBJ1-1, with 7 bases identical to TRBD1. The CDR3 runs 13 residues. J gave up 6 bases and V 6 bases, and 7 bases lay outside the gene matches. Germline-derived CDR1 and CDR2 are SEHNR and FQNEAQ (reference sequence). CDR3: CASSSTGTAEAFF. The CDR3 DNA reads TGTGCCAGCAGTTCGACCGGGACAGCTGAAGCTTTCTTT.

The chain has TRBV19 and TRBJ2-5, with 7 positions matching TRBD1. This CDR3 contains 15 residues. The germline V gene encodes CDR1 LNHDA and CDR2 SQIVND (reference sequence). J was trimmed by 0 bases and V by 1 base; bases with no gene match: 2. The CDR3 DNA is TGTGCCAGTAGTATAGGACAGGGCCACCAAGAGACCCAGTACTTC. It translates to CASSIGQGHQETQYF.

V is TRBV7-8 and J is TRBJ2-7; D might be TRBD1 or TRBD2, each matching 7 bases. The V end lost 5 bases, the J end lost 4 bases, and 15 bases lay between the germline ends. This CDR3 has 14 residues. Germline V CDR1 and CDR2: SGHVS, FQNEAQ. Written as DNA, the CDR3 is TGTGCCAGCAGCCCCGGGGGGACAGCATACGAGCAGTACTTC. Translating gives CASSPGGTAYEQYF.

The J gene is TRBJ1-1, the V gene TRBV7-9; D is ambiguous. Deletions cut 1 base from V and 1 base from J, with 7 bases between. Germline V gene sequence: CDR1 SEHNR, CDR2 FQNEAQ (reference sequence). The CDR3 has 14 amino acids. DNA of the CDR3: TGTGCCAGCAGCTTAGACACGGCGAACACTGAAGCTTTCTTT. Protein: CASSLDTANTEAFF.

The V and J genes are TRBV6-5 and TRBJ1-5; D possibly corresponds to TRBD1 (6 bases). Trimming left V 6 bases short and J 5 bases short, with 17 bases between. The germline V gene has CDR1 MNHEY and CDR2 SVGAGI. The CDR3 is 15 amino acids. The CDR3, as DNA: TGTGCCAGCAGCCGCGACAGGTTAGCAGATCAGCCCCAGCATTTT. It yields the protein CASSRDRLADQPQHF.

The chain employs TRBV10-3 and TRBJ1-6; D not resolved. This CDR3 spans 14 amino acids. Germline V gives CDR1 ENHRY, CDR2 SYGVKD. Trimming pared 4 bases from V and 6 bases from J, leaving 10 bases between. The DNA for the CDR3 is TGTGCCATCAGTGCGTCAGAATCTAATTCACCCCTCCACTTT. Translated: CAISASESNSPLHF.

About this clone: Different DNA sequences within this sample yield the same CDR3. The J gene is TRBJ1-1, the V gene TRBV12-3 or TRBV12-4, with 9 bases fitting TRBD1. With 6 bases clipped from V and 5 bases from J, the junction kept 4 bases outside the gene matches. The CDR3 extends over 13 amino acids. Here the CDR3 DNA reads TGTGCCAGCAGCCCGGGACAGGGAACTGAAGCTTTCTTT. This codes for CASSPGQGTEAFF.